What follows are 28 T cell receptor beta chains derived from one specimen sequenced in a study of CD4 T cells in relation to SARS-CoV-2 and coronaviruses. Their cognate antigens are unknown. The unexposed donors gave CD4+ T cells in about 2010-2019, prior to COVID-19. After roughly ten days of culture, CD4+ T cells were isolated. Sequencing used immunoSEQ multiplex PCR; TCRdb keeps in-frame clones, though not all of them. The sample consists of 24,000 or so clones, 75% to 85% of them appearing once. Sequenced material: CD4+ T cells from PBMCs, cultured in vitro. All receptors derive from a human donor in good health.

The chain uses TRBV5-1 and TRBJ1-1; D is possibly TRBD1 (5 bases). Trimming shortened V by 1 base and J by 0 bases, and 19 bases separated the two germline ends. The CDR3 totals 18 residues. Germline lookup yields CDR1 SGHRS and CDR2 YFSETQ. The CDR3 region is CASSLSAHTGTVNTEAFF. The CDR3 DNA reads as TGCGCCAGCAGCTTGTCGGCGCACACCGGGACTGTGAACACTGAAGCTTTCTTT. Together with reference TRBV5-1 and TRBJ1-1, the CDR3 gives the full variable domain: KAGVTQTPRYLIKTRGQQVTLSCSPISGHRSVSWYQQTPGQGLQFLFEYFSETQRNKGNFPGRFSGRQFSNSRSEMNVSTLELGDSALYLCASSLSAHTGTVNTEAFFGQGTRLTVV.

The chain couples TRBV9 to TRBJ2-1; D not certain. This CDR3 is built from 13 residues. The ends were cut back, 0 bases at V and 9 bases at J, with 10 bases in the middle. Germline V gene data show CDR1 as SGDLS and CDR2 as YYNGEE. The CDR3 sequence is CASSVEFGREQFF. CDR3 DNA: TGTGCCAGCAGCGTAGAATTTGGTCGTGAGCAGTTCTTC.

The chain joins TRBV5-1 to TRBJ1-1, with D tentatively TRBD1 (6 bases). The CDR3 has 14 residues. Germline CDR1 reads SGHRS; CDR2 reads YFSETQ. Trimming left V 2 bases short and J 5 bases short, with 13 bases between. The CDR3 DNA reads TGCGCCAGCAGCTTTGAGGGGGGGGGAACTGAAGCTTTCTTT. Its translation: CASSFEGGGTEAFF. Looking up the rest from reference TRBV5-1 and TRBJ1-1 gives the full variable domain: KAGVTQTPRYLIKTRGQQVTLSCSPISGHRSVSWYQQTPGQGLQFLFEYFSETQRNKGNFPGRFSGRQFSNSRSEMNVSTLELGDSALYLCASSFEGGGTEAFFGQGTRLTVV.

There are a few counts of this clone. The chain carries TRBV28 and TRBJ1-5, with TRBD1 matching over 10 bases. Germline lookup yields CDR1 MDHEN and CDR2 SYDVKM. The length of the CDR3 is 19 residues. V shed 6 bases and J 2 bases; nucleotides not matched to a gene: 16. CDR3: CASRPGSGQGLRGNQPQHF. The CDR3 bases are TGTGCCAGCAGACCAGGATCGGGACAGGGGTTAAGGGGCAATCAGCCCCAGCATTTT.

V is TRBV11-2 and J is TRBJ2-3, with D possibly being TRBD1 (5 bases). The V gene lost 5 bases and the J gene lost 4 bases, with 16 bases spanning the gap. The CDR3 runs to 15 residues. From germline, CDR1 is SGHAT and CDR2 FQNNGV. DNA for the CDR3: TGTGCCAGCAGCCGAAAGACAGCTGCTCCAGATACGCAGTATTTT. Amino acid sequence: CASSRKTAAPDTQYF.

The rearrangement links TRBV5-6 to TRBJ1-5; 9 bases map to TRBD1. The CDR3 runs 17 residues. The germline V gene has CDR1 SGHDT and CDR2 YYEEEE. V trimming: 3 bases; J trimming: 5 bases; junction bases outside the gene matches: 12. The CDR3 bases are TGTGCCAGCAGCTGGTGGGGGACAGGGCGAACCGATCAGCCCCAGCATTTT. As protein: CASSWWGTGRTDQPQHF.

This chain connects TRBV18 to TRBJ2-1, with D perhaps being TRBD1 or TRBD2 (5 bases each). Trimming pared 5 bases from V and 12 bases from J, leaving 26 bases between. This CDR3 has 16 amino acids. Germline V gives CDR1 KGHSH, CDR2 LQKENI. CDR3 residues: CASSIGATGPRTGQFF. In nucleotides, the CDR3 is TGTGCCAGCTCAATCGGGGCAACCGGGCCCCGCACGGGGCAGTTCTTC.

The gene calls are TRBV30 and TRBJ2-5, with TRBD2 matching 11 bases. Germline V lookup: CDR1 GTSNPN, CDR2 SVGIG (reference sequence). V gave up 4 bases and J gave up 13 bases; unmatched junction bases: 8. The CDR3 is 12 amino acids. CDR3 region: CAWKNTGTSGYF. DNA of the CDR3: TGTGCCTGGAAGAATACCGGGACTAGCGGGTACTTC.

The CDR3 spells CASSPRPGRGDTQYF. CDR3 in DNA: TGTGCCAGCAGTCCCCGGCCGGGGCGGGGAGATACGCAGTATTTT. The J gene is TRBJ2-3, the V gene TRBV27, with D possibly TRBD2 on 6 matching bases. The ends were cut back, 5 bases at V and 5 bases at J, with 17 bases in the middle. Germline lookup yields CDR1 MNHEY and CDR2 SMNVEV (reference sequence). This CDR3 region has 15 residues.

The chain joins TRBV28 to TRBJ2-5; 11 nucleotides match TRBD1. Germline-derived CDR1 and CDR2 are MDHEN and SYDVKM. V lost 5 bases to trimming and J lost 5 bases; unmatched junction nucleotides: 13. The CDR3 length is 17 residues. DNA of the CDR3: TGTGCCAGCAGTAAACTAAGGACAGGGGGCTTTTGGGAGACCCAGTACTTC. This encodes CASSKLRTGGFWETQYF.

The chain carries TRBV20-1 and TRBJ1-1; D not certain. The CDR3 is made up of 11 amino acids. Germline CDR1 and CDR2: DFQATT and SNEGSKA (reference sequence). The V end lost 3 bases, the J end lost 6 bases, and 8 bases lay between the germline ends. The CDR3, as DNA: TGCAGTGCTAGGGGGTACGCTGAAGCTTTCTTT. Its protein is CSARGYAEAFF.

The chain uses TRBV18 and TRBJ2-5; 14 nucleotides match TRBD2. CDR3 length: 16 residues. The V and J ends lost 6 bases and 5 bases, in that order; junction bases with no gene match: 8. Germline V CDR1 and CDR2: KGHSH, LQKENI. CDR3 DNA sequence: TGTGCCAGCTCGCCGACTAGCGGGAGGGCCGGGGAGACCCAGTACTTC. This sequence encodes CASSPTSGRAGETQYF.

The chain combines TRBV7-2 with TRBJ2-1; perhaps TRBD1 as D (5 bases). Germline assignment: CDR1 SGHTA and CDR2 FQGNSA. CDR3 length: 13 amino acids. Trimming took off 2 bases at V and 5 bases at J, with 7 bases between the two ends. The DNA for the CDR3 is TGTGCCAGCAGCTTACAGGGCGACAATGAGCAGTTCTTC. Translated, it gives CASSLQGDNEQFF. The full variable domain, rest sourced from reference TRBV7-2 and TRBJ2-1, is GAGVSQSPSNKVTEKGKDVELRCDPISGHTALYWYRQSLGQGLEFLIYFQGNSAPDKSGLPSDRFSAERTGGSVSTLTIQRTQQEDSAVYLCASSLQGDNEQFFGPGTRLTVL.

The chain carries TRBV6-5 and TRBJ1-1; D uncertain. With 0 bases removed from V and 1 base from J, the gap between germline ends came to 9 bases. The CDR3 length is 15 residues. Germline loops: CDR1 MNHEY, CDR2 SVGAGI. The CDR3 DNA is TGTGCCAGCAGTTACTCAGGAACAGCGAACACTGAAGCTTTCTTT. Its translation: CASSYSGTANTEAFF.

The gene calls are TRBV30 and TRBJ2-7; D is unresolved. The V gene lost 3 bases and the J gene lost 1 base, with 10 bases spanning the gap. The CDR3 spans 13 residues. Germline V lookup: CDR1 GTSNPN, CDR2 SVGIG (reference sequence). CDR3 in amino acids: CAWSGLGSYEQYF. The DNA for the CDR3 is TGTGCCTGGAGCGGCCTGGGATCCTACGAGCAGTACTTC.

The genes are TRBV6-5 and TRBJ2-5; no clear D gene. Germline lookup yields CDR1 MNHEY and CDR2 SVGAGI. This CDR3 comprises 11 residues. V was pared by 0 bases and J by 12 bases, with 8 bases between. The DNA of the CDR3 is TGTGCCAGCAGTTACTCCCGGCTAGAGTACTTC. Protein product: CASSYSRLEYF.

This rearrangement joins TRBV27 to TRBJ1-5; unclear D gene. The germline gives CDR1 MNHEY, CDR2 SMNVEV (reference sequence). V gave up 1 base and J gave up 5 bases, with 6 bases separating them. The CDR3 runs to 13 residues. CDR3 amino acids: CASSLLADQPQHF. CDR3 sequence (DNA): TGTGCCAGCAGTTTATTGGCGGATCAGCCCCAGCATTTT.

This chain uses TRBV5-6 with TRBJ1-5; maybe TRBD1 (5 bases). Germline loops: CDR1 SGHDT, CDR2 YYEEEE. The CDR3 spans 13 residues. With 0 bases removed from V and 11 bases from J, the gap between germline ends came to 12 bases. CDR3 in DNA: TGTGCCAGCAGCTTGGCGGAGGTAGGGGCCCAGCATTTT. Residues: CASSLAEVGAQHF.

This clone has only a few counts. This chain links TRBV2 with TRBJ1-6; possible D gene TRBD1, 6 bases. Germline V gives CDR1 SNHLY, CDR2 FYNNEI. The CDR3 is 15 residues long. V was cut by 6 bases and J by 7 bases, with 16 bases left in between. CDR3: CASRRGTDRNSPLHF. CDR3 bases: TGTGCCAGCAGGCGCGGGACGGACAGAAATTCACCCCTCCACTTT.

The J gene is TRBJ1-5, the V gene TRBV3-1 (or the pseudogene TRBV3-2), with D hard to call. Trimming took 0 bases from V and 7 from J, leaving 7 bases between them. The length of the CDR3 is 13 residues. The germline V gene encodes CDR1 LGHDT and CDR2 YNNKEL (reference sequence). The CDR3 bases are TGTGCCAGCAGCCAAGACACAAACCAGCCCCAGCATTTT. Encoded protein: CASSQDTNQPQHF.

This clone was detected a few times. The V call is TRBV12-3 or TRBV12-4, the J call TRBJ1-6; D is undetermined. V was shortened by 5 bases and J by 10 bases, with 12 bases between the two germline ends. CDR3 length: 13 amino acids. CDR3 sequence (DNA): TGTGCCAGCAGTCGGGCATTGGGGTCACCCCTCCACTTT. Protein product: CASSRALGSPLHF.

The chain combines TRBV18 with TRBJ1-1; a possible D gene is TRBD1 (5 bases). The CDR3 length is 12 residues. Per the germline V gene, CDR1 is KGHSH and CDR2 is LQKENI. V lost 3 bases, J lost 7 bases, and 9 bases lay in between. The chain's CDR3 is CASSPKGREAFF. CDR3 nucleotide sequence: TGTGCCAGCTCACCGAAGGGACGTGAAGCTTTCTTT.

The V call is TRBV11-2, the J call TRBJ1-2; 7 nucleotides agree with TRBD1. The CDR3 extends over 16 amino acids. V gave up 2 bases and J gave up 2 bases; unmatched junction bases: 8. In germline, CDR1 is SGHAT, CDR2 FQNNGV. DNA for the CDR3: TGTGCCAGCAGCTTACCCGGGACAGAAGACAACTATGGCTACACCTTC. It translates to CASSLPGTEDNYGYTF.

The V and J genes are TRBV6-1 and TRBJ1-4, with 8 bases matching TRBD1. This CDR3 has 17 residues. Germline assignment: CDR1 MNHNS and CDR2 SASEGT. V trimming: 3 bases; J trimming: 7 bases; junction bases outside the gene matches: 13. In nucleotides, the CDR3 is TGTGCCAGCAGTGAGCACCCATTCGGGACAGGTCGTGAAAAACTGTTTTTT. Its protein is CASSEHPFGTGREKLFF.

The rearrangement joins TRBV3-1 (or the pseudogene TRBV3-2) to TRBJ1-6; D unclear. Germline CDR1 LGHDT, CDR2 YNNKEL (reference sequence). Trimming removed 2 bases at V and 9 bases at J, with 11 bases between. The CDR3 is 14 amino acids. For the CDR3, the DNA is TGTGCCAGCAGCCAATCGGCGGACGGTTCACCCCTCCACTTT. Its translation is CASSQSADGSPLHF.

The J gene is TRBJ2-3, the V gene TRBV5-8; maybe TRBD1 (5 bases). Germline assignment: CDR1 SGHTS and CDR2 YDEGEE. Trimming cost V 0 bases and J 5 bases, with 10 bases left between them. The CDR3 is 14 residues long. The CDR3 spells CASSLEGTGDTQYF. The DNA for the CDR3 is TGTGCCAGCAGCTTGGAAGGTACAGGAGATACGCAGTATTTT. Variable domain in full (rest from reference TRBV5-8 and TRBJ2-3): EAGVTQSPTHLIKTRGQQATLRCSPISGHTSVYWYQQALGLGLQFLLWYDEGEERNRGNFPPRFSGRQFPNYSSELNVNALELEDSALYLCASSLEGTGDTQYFGPGTRLTVL.

The V gene is TRBV13, the J gene TRBJ1-5; D uncertain. The V gene's germline CDR1 is PRHDT and CDR2 FYEKMQ (reference sequence). The CDR3 has 13 residues. Trimming removed 8 bases at V and 8 bases at J, with 16 bases between. The chain's CDR3 is CASVRRLGKPQHF. The CDR3 coding sequence is TGTGCCAGCGTACGACGATTGGGAAAGCCCCAGCATTTT.

V and J are TRBV19 and TRBJ2-3, with 10 nucleotides matching TRBD1. CDR1 is LNHDA and CDR2 is SQIVND in the germline V gene (reference sequence). V trimming: 3 bases; J trimming: 4 bases; junction bases outside the gene matches: 4. The CDR3 is 15 residues long. CDR3 in amino acids: CASSMGQGIADTQYF. The CDR3, as DNA: TGTGCCAGTAGTATGGGACAGGGGATCGCAGATACGCAGTATTTT.